Below, 17 T cell receptor beta chains from the same sample are listed, as sequenced in a study of blood T cell repertoires in COVID-19 (dated by TCRdb to about 2020). The library was made by the immunoSEQ multiplex PCR assay. TCRdb took this table from immuneACCESS and kept in-frame rearrangements with V and J called. Such tables lack part of the clones; where checked against another copy, unresolved V genes explain under half of the gap, and the rest is unexplained. This sample comprises 25,000 to 40,000 clones, around 90% of them detected only once. The top ten clonotypes cover around 13% of the sample. Sequencing was performed on peripheral blood. The receptors come from a man between 65 and 79 years old with active COVID-19.

The rearrangement joins TRBV18 to TRBJ1-2, with TRBD1 matching 7 bases. This CDR3 region has 13 residues. J gave up 8 bases and V 4 bases, and 7 bases lay outside the gene matches. Per germline, CDR1 KGHSH and CDR2 LQKENI. The CDR3 DNA reads TGTGCCAGCTCACTAGGACAGGCCGTGGGCTACACCTTC. This gives the protein CASSLGQAVGYTF. The complete variable domain, with remaining parts taken from reference TRBV18 and TRBJ1-2, reads NAGVMQNPRHLVRRRGQEARLRCSPMKGHSHVYWYRQLPEEGLKFMVYLQKENIIDESGMPKERFSAEFPKEGPSILRIQQVVRGDSAAYFCASSLGQAVGYTFGSGTRLTVV.

This chain connects TRBV30 to TRBJ2-5, with TRBD2 matching over 12 bases. The CDR3 runs 16 residues. Unmatched junction bases numbered 3, after V lost 1 base and J lost 0 bases. Germline loops: CDR1 GTSNPN, CDR2 SVGIG (reference sequence). DNA of the CDR3: TGTGCCTGGAGTGGGCTAGCGGGAGGGAACCAAGAGACCCAGTACTTC. Its protein is CAWSGLAGGNQETQYF.

The CDR3 DNA reads TGTGCCACCAGTGGGGGACAGAAGAATGGCTACACCTTC. The encoded protein is CATSGGQKNGYTF. The rearrangement joins TRBV24-1 to TRBJ1-2; 7 bases line up with TRBD1. The CDR3 is 13 amino acids. From germline, CDR1 is KGHDR and CDR2 SFDVKD. The V and J ends lost 5 bases and 6 bases, in that order; junction bases with no gene match: 5.

V and J are TRBV7-2 and TRBJ2-5, with 7 nucleotides matching TRBD2. The length of the CDR3 is 15 residues. The germline gives CDR1 SGHTA, CDR2 FQGNSA. V shed 3 bases and J 4 bases; nucleotides not matched to a gene: 8. CDR3 in amino acids: CASSLGLAVRETQYF. The CDR3 DNA is TGTGCCAGCAGCTTGGGTCTAGCGGTGAGAGAGACCCAGTACTTC.

The chain is built from TRBV5-1 and TRBJ1-3, with D possibly being TRBD1 (5 bases). This CDR3 comprises 16 residues. Germline lookup yields CDR1 SGHRS and CDR2 YFSETQ. V was clipped by 0 bases and J by 0 bases, with 10 bases between them. The CDR3 DNA is TGCGCCAGCAGCTTGGGGGAAGGGGTCTCTGGAAACACCATATATTTT. It is translated as CASSLGEGVSGNTIYF.

The rearrangement links TRBV2 to TRBJ2-7; 9 bases agree with TRBD1. CDR3 length: 15 amino acids. Germline assignment: CDR1 SNHLY and CDR2 FYNNEI. Germline trimming cut 6 bases from V and 4 bases from J; bases unmatched to any gene: 10. The chain's CDR3 is CASRLTGTGTYEQYF. DNA for the CDR3: TGTGCCAGCAGACTCACCGGGACAGGGACATACGAGCAGTACTTC.

This clone was counted between two and nine times. The chain uses TRBV7-2 and TRBJ1-1, with a weak D call TRBD1 (5 bases). Deletions cut 5 bases from V and 5 bases from J, with 12 bases between. CDR1 SGHTA and CDR2 FQGNSA come from the germline V gene. The CDR3 is made up of 13 amino acids. The CDR3 here is CASSGRGRTEAFF. Written as DNA, the CDR3 is TGTGCCAGCAGCGGTAGGGGCAGGACTGAAGCTTTCTTT.

The sample holds one count of this clone. The J gene is TRBJ2-1, the V gene TRBV5-1, with 9 bases lining up with TRBD1. CDR3 size: 17 residues. Germline-derived CDR1 and CDR2 are SGHRS and YFSETQ. Unmatched junction bases numbered 13, after V lost 7 bases and J lost 2 bases. In DNA, the CDR3 is TGCGCCAGCCGGCCAGTAAACAGGGGGCTGACCTACAATGAGCAGTTCTTC. It translates to CASRPVNRGLTYNEQFF.

The chain is built from TRBV5-4 and TRBJ2-5; D might be TRBD1 (6 bases). V lost 0 bases to trimming and J lost 8 bases, with 14 bases between them. CDR1 is SGHNT and CDR2 is YYREEE in the germline V gene (reference sequence). This CDR3 spans 14 amino acids. CDR3 coding DNA: TGTGCCAGCAGCTTGGGCCGGTCCAGGGGAACCCAGTACTTC. Protein sequence: CASSLGRSRGTQYF.

V gene TRBV9 combines with J gene TRBJ2-1; D is perhaps TRBD2 (6 bases). The CDR3 has 15 amino acids. The V gene lost 2 bases and the J gene lost 0 bases, with 9 bases spanning the gap. Germline V lookup: CDR1 SGDLS, CDR2 YYNGEE. In DNA, the CDR3 is TGTGCCAGCAGCGTTGGGGGAGGCTCCTACAATGAGCAGTTCTTC. The encoded protein is CASSVGGGSYNEQFF.

The chain carries TRBV29-1 and TRBJ1-2; the D is unclear. Trimming took 6 bases from V and 1 from J, leaving 9 bases between them. This CDR3 spans 12 amino acids. CDR1 is SQVTM, CDR2 ANQGSEA, per germline. CDR3 loop: CSVSQFNYGYTF. Here the CDR3 DNA reads TGCAGCGTCTCACAGTTTAACTATGGCTACACCTTC.

The rearrangement joins TRBV4-3 to TRBJ1-3; D is uncertain. Germline CDR1 is LGHNA and CDR2 is YSLEER. V lost 1 base and J lost 0, with 7 bases in between. The CDR3 runs 15 residues. CDR3 in DNA: TGCGCCAGCAGCCAAGGAGGAGGCTCTGGAAACACCATATATTTT. It translates to CASSQGGGSGNTIYF.

This chain joins TRBV18 and TRBJ2-7, with D perhaps matching TRBD1 (5 bases). Trimming stripped 3 bases from V and 4 bases from J, with 10 bases between. CDR3 size: 13 residues. The germline V gene encodes CDR1 KGHSH and CDR2 LQKENI. CDR3 protein: CASSPSREYEQYF. CDR3 nucleotide sequence: TGTGCCAGCTCACCCTCCAGGGAATACGAGCAGTACTTC.

The genes are TRBV7-2 and TRBJ1-6; 7 bases agree with TRBD1. This CDR3 has 17 residues. CDR1 is SGHTA and CDR2 is FQGNSA in the germline V gene. Trimming cost V 0 bases and J 7 bases; bases outside gene matches: 9. The CDR3 sequence: CASSLAEGGGGNSPLHF. The DNA of the CDR3 is TGTGCCAGCAGCTTAGCGGAAGGGGGCGGAGGGAATTCACCCCTCCACTTT.

This clone turned up a few times. The chain recombines TRBV19 with TRBJ2-2, with 9 positions matching TRBD1. The junction had 5 bases not matched to a gene; V was cut back by 5 bases and J by 4 bases. Germline V lookup: CDR1 LNHDA, CDR2 SQIVND (reference sequence). The CDR3 loop spans 15 amino acids. The CDR3 DNA reads as TGTGCCAGTAGTCCCCGGGACAGGGCCACCGGGGAGCTGTTTTTT. It is translated as CASSPRDRATGELFF.

The chain has TRBV19 and TRBJ2-6; D gene unclear. The germline V gene has CDR1 LNHDA and CDR2 SQIVND (reference sequence). V shed 4 bases and J shed 2 bases, with 6 bases lying between them. The CDR3 is made up of 14 amino acids. The CDR3 bases are TGTGCCAGTAGTACGTCCCCTGGGGCCAACGTCCTGACTTTC. This sequence encodes CASSTSPGANVLTF.

J is TRBJ2-1 and V is TRBV10-3; D is perhaps TRBD2 (5 bases). Per germline, CDR1 ENHRY and CDR2 SYGVKD. The CDR3 length is 13 residues. Trimming removed 0 bases from V and 7 bases from J, with 7 bases in between. The CDR3 nucleotides read TGTGCCATCAGTGAGTCGTCGGGGAATGAGCAGTTCTTC. Amino acids: CAISESSGNEQFF.